The 26 T cell receptor beta chains in this list originate from one sample, sequenced in a study of PD-L1 blockade in urothelial cancer. Sequencing used immunoSEQ multiplex PCR; TCRdb keeps in-frame clones, though not all of them. This sample has 29,000 or so clones, with about 87% found just once. Specimen: PBMCs, collected around atezolizumab (anti-PD-L1) treatment. The receptors come from a man over 45 with urothelial cancer.

The gene calls are TRBV6-1 and TRBJ2-3; possibly TRBD2 for D (5 bases). The V and J ends lost 4 bases and 4 bases respectively, with 24 bases between them. The CDR3 runs to 18 residues. CDR1 is MNHNS, CDR2 SASEGT, per germline. The DNA of the CDR3 is TGTGCCAGCAGTGTAAAGGTGACCGGGATCCACGGGGCAGATACGCAGTATTTT. It specifies CASSVKVTGIHGADTQYF.

The rearrangement joins TRBV19 to TRBJ2-4; tentative D call: TRBD2 (5 bases). The CDR3 totals 14 residues. Germline CDR1 LNHDA, CDR2 SQIVND (reference sequence). V lost 3 bases, J lost 8 bases, and 14 bases lay in between. The CDR3 DNA reads TGTGCCAGTAGTATGGGCGGGTTTGAGGACATTCAGTACTTC. This codes for CASSMGGFEDIQYF.

This sequence joins TRBV27 and TRBJ2-1; D is unclear. V lost 1 base and J 8 bases, leaving 27 bases between the germline ends. Germline V gives CDR1 MNHEY, CDR2 SMNVEV (reference sequence). The CDR3 has 19 residues. DNA for the CDR3: TGTGCCAGCAGTTTATACCCGCCCGGAGAGTCGGGTCCGGGTCATGAGCAGTTCTTC. It specifies CASSLYPPGESGPGHEQFF.

The chain joins TRBV4-1 to TRBJ1-2; 7 positions agree with TRBD1. The germline V gene encodes CDR1 MGHRA and CDR2 YSYEKL. The trim removed 5 bases at V and 0 bases at J, leaving 6 bases unmatched. The CDR3 length is 15 residues. CDR3 sequence reads: CASSSPGTANYGYTF. The CDR3, as DNA: TGCGCCAGCAGCTCTCCTGGGACAGCTAACTATGGCTACACCTTC.

This clone was detected once. The chain has TRBV6-5 and TRBJ1-4; 7 bases line up with TRBD1. V shed 6 bases, J shed 0 bases, and the junction held 1 base outside the gene matches. Germline CDR1 is MNHEY and CDR2 is SVGAGI. CDR3 length equals 14 residues. CDR3 sequence reads: CASSGTATNEKLFF. The CDR3 DNA is TGTGCCAGCAGCGGGACAGCAACTAATGAAAAACTGTTTTTT.

The V call is TRBV30, the J call TRBJ2-1; D ambiguous. V gave up 0 bases and J gave up 3 bases, with 12 bases separating them. The germline CDR1 and CDR2 sequences are GTSNPN and SVGIG (reference sequence). The CDR3 totals 15 residues. The CDR3 region is CAWSVGLSGYNEQFF. As DNA, the CDR3 is TGTGCCTGGAGTGTAGGTTTATCGGGCTACAATGAGCAGTTCTTC. Complete variable domain (other parts from reference TRBV30 and TRBJ2-1): SQTIHQWPATLVQPVGSPLSLECTVEGTSNPNLYWYRQAAGRGLQLLFYSVGIGQISSEVPQNLSASRPQDRQFILSSKKLLLSDSGFYLCAWSVGLSGYNEQFFGPGTRLTVL.

The rearrangement joins TRBV4-2 to TRBJ2-5; 9 bases agree with TRBD2. V dropped 2 bases and J dropped 3; count of bases not matched to a gene: 7. The CDR3 contains 16 residues. Germline V gene data show CDR1 as LGHNA and CDR2 as YNFKEQ. Written as DNA, the CDR3 is TGTGCCAGCAGCCAACGGCGGGGGGGCCTAGAAGAGACCCAGTACTTC. As protein: CASSQRRGGLEETQYF.

This chain connects TRBV7-2 to TRBJ2-4, with 7 bases that match TRBD1. CDR1 is SGHTA and CDR2 is FQGNSA in the germline V gene. The CDR3 sequence is 16 residues long. Trimming took 4 bases from V and 0 from J; bases not matched to a gene: 6. This CDR3 reads CASSSGTALAKNIQYF. CDR3 DNA sequence: TGTGCCAGCAGCTCAGGGACAGCCCTAGCCAAAAACATTCAGTACTTC.

The J gene is TRBJ2-5, the V gene TRBV19; D possibly corresponds to TRBD1 (5 bases). Trimming shortened V by 10 bases and J by 5 bases, and 23 bases separated the two germline ends. Looked up from germline, CDR1 is LNHDA and CDR2 is SQIVND (reference sequence). The CDR3 has 15 amino acids. CDR3 bases: TGTGCCACCAAAATCCCAGGGATGGGTGAGGAGACCCAGTACTTC. It codes for CATKIPGMGEETQYF.

The chain recombines TRBV10-1 with TRBJ2-3, with TRBD2 matching 13 bases. V dropped 5 bases and J dropped 1; count of bases not matched to a gene: 12. Germline V lookup: CDR1 WNHNN, CDR2 SYGVQD (reference sequence). The CDR3 consists of 19 residues. CDR3 nucleotide sequence: TGCGCCAGCAGTCAAGGGACTAGCGGGAACAGGGGGCGCACAGATACGCAGTATTTT. This codes for CASSQGTSGNRGRTDTQYF.

The chain links TRBV18 to TRBJ2-2, with 9 positions matching TRBD2. Trimming cost V 1 base and J 0 bases; bases outside gene matches: 0. The CDR3 is made up of 16 amino acids. Germline CDR1 and CDR2: KGHSH and LQKENI. The CDR3 sequence is CASSPLAGANTGELFF. CDR3 DNA: TGTGCCAGCTCACCACTAGCGGGGGCGAACACCGGGGAGCTGTTTTTT.

This chain links TRBV21-1 with TRBJ2-7; the D call in the table, TRBD2, was not verified against the DNA. TRBV21-1 is tagged as a pseudogene. This CDR3 has 9 residues. The CDR3 here is CASSSEQYF. CDR3 coding DNA: TGTGCCAGCTCGTCCGAGCAGTACTTC.

This sequence joins TRBV29-1 and TRBJ2-1, with TRBD1 matching over 9 bases. Germline CDR1 SQVTM, CDR2 ANQGSEA. Trimming removed 8 bases from V and 3 bases from J; junction bases left unmatched: 5. The CDR3 length is 13 residues. Here the CDR3 reads CSFTGGLYNEQFF. CDR3 coding DNA: TGCAGCTTTACAGGGGGCCTCTACAATGAGCAGTTCTTC.

This clone has more than one count but fewer than ten. The chain couples TRBV6-6 to TRBJ1-6; D remains unclear. From germline, CDR1 is MNHNY and CDR2 SVGAGI (reference sequence). This CDR3 region has 14 residues. V was shortened by 4 bases and J by 8 bases, with 12 bases between the two germline ends. CDR3 sequence reads: CASSSGVRDSPLHF. The CDR3 DNA is TGTGCCAGCAGTTCCGGGGTCAGAGATTCACCCCTCCACTTT.

The J gene is TRBJ1-4, the V gene TRBV30, with D tentatively TRBD1 (6 bases). Per the germline V gene, CDR1 is GTSNPN and CDR2 is SVGIG (reference sequence). The V gene lost 0 bases and the J gene lost 4 bases, with 15 bases spanning the gap. The CDR3 consists of 16 residues. CDR3: CAWSVWTAGINEKLFF. The CDR3 DNA reads as TGTGCCTGGAGTGTATGGACAGCCGGTATTAATGAAAAACTGTTTTTT.

This rearrangement joins TRBV30 to TRBJ1-2; the match to TRBD1 covers 7 bases. This CDR3 has 13 amino acids. Germline loops: CDR1 GTSNPN, CDR2 SVGIG (reference sequence). The trim removed 5 bases at V and 7 bases at J, leaving 10 bases unmatched. The CDR3, as DNA: TGTGCCTGGTTCTCGATGACAGGGCTTGGCTACACCTTC. Protein sequence: CAWFSMTGLGYTF.

The CDR3 loop reads CAISAQGRPNEQFF. The DNA for the CDR3 is TGTGCCATCAGTGCGCAGGGGCGGCCCAATGAGCAGTTCTTC. V and J are TRBV10-3 and TRBJ2-1, with D perhaps matching TRBD1 (6 bases). Germline V gives CDR1 ENHRY, CDR2 SYGVKD. This CDR3 has 14 residues. Trimming left V 4 bases short and J 6 bases short, with 13 bases between.

The chain employs TRBV30 and TRBJ1-1; D unclear. The CDR3 loop spans 10 amino acids. CDR1 GTSNPN and CDR2 SVGIG come from the germline V gene (reference sequence). V was trimmed by 7 bases and J by 5 bases, leaving 8 bases between them. The chain's CDR3 is CASGRTEAFF. For the CDR3, the DNA is TGTGCCTCGGGAAGGACTGAAGCTTTCTTT.

The sample holds one count of this clone. V and J are TRBV12-5 and TRBJ2-5; the match to TRBD1 covers 7 bases. The CDR3 sequence is 15 residues long. Germline V gene data show CDR1 as LGHNT and CDR2 as FRNRAP. J was trimmed by 4 bases and V by 1 base; bases with no gene match: 6. The DNA for the CDR3 is TGTGCTAGTGGTTTGGACCAGGGGGTGGGAGAGACCCAGTACTTC. Protein product: CASGLDQGVGETQYF.

This chain connects TRBV11-3 to TRBJ2-3, with D possibly matching TRBD1 (5 bases). Germline V gene sequence: CDR1 SGHNT, CDR2 YENEEA. V lost 4 bases and J 3 bases, leaving 8 bases between the germline ends. The CDR3 covers 13 residues. The CDR3 here is CASSSRVTDTQYF. The CDR3 bases are TGTGCCAGCAGCTCCAGGGTAACAGATACGCAGTATTTT.

The chain is built from TRBV18 and TRBJ1-2, with D possibly being TRBD1 (6 bases). This CDR3 has 15 residues. Germline V gene data show CDR1 as KGHSH and CDR2 as LQKENI. V gave up 0 bases and J gave up 2 bases, with 10 bases separating them. CDR3 coding DNA: TGTGCCAGCTCACCACCGGGGGCCCTCAACTATGGCTACACCTTC. This gives the protein CASSPPGALNYGYTF.

The chain is built from TRBV23-1 and TRBJ1-3; possibly TRBD1 for D (5 bases). TRBV23-1 is reported as an ORF; its role is uncertain. This CDR3 region has 15 residues. V was clipped by 2 bases and J by 3 bases, with 11 bases between them. As DNA, the CDR3 is TGCGCCAGCAGTCAAGGAGGGGAAGTTGGAAACACCATATATTTT. Amino acids: CASSQGGEVGNTIYF.

This clone was counted a single time. The rearrangement links TRBV6-1 to TRBJ2-7, with D perhaps TRBD1 (6 bases). This CDR3 contains 13 residues. The V gene lost 6 bases and the J gene lost 3 bases, with 12 bases spanning the gap. The V gene's germline CDR1 is MNHNS and CDR2 SASEGT. For the CDR3, the DNA is TGTGCCAGCAGACAGGGCCGAGGCTACGAGCAGTACTTC. It specifies CASRQGRGYEQYF.

J is TRBJ1-5 and V is TRBV28, with 7 bases identical to TRBD1. Germline V gene sequence: CDR1 MDHEN, CDR2 SYDVKM. This CDR3 region has 18 residues. With V trimmed by 3 bases and J by 7 bases, 18 bases remained unmatched. In nucleotides, the CDR3 is TGTGCCAGCAGTTTCGGGAGACAGGGTGGAAAAGTACGACAGCCCCAGCATTTT. The encoded protein is CASSFGRQGGKVRQPQHF.

The chain combines TRBV25-1 with TRBJ2-1; maybe TRBD1 (6 bases). V lost 1 base and J lost 5, with 9 bases in between. Germline lookup yields CDR1 MGHDK and CDR2 SYGVNS. The CDR3 consists of 14 residues. The CDR3 sequence: CASSESGADNEQFF. CDR3 in DNA: TGTGCCAGCAGTGAATCAGGGGCAGACAATGAGCAGTTCTTC.

This chain uses TRBV10-3 with TRBJ1-5; TRBD1 aligns across 7 bases. This CDR3 region has 16 residues. Germline V gives CDR1 ENHRY, CDR2 SYGVKD. Trimming at V came to 2 bases and at J to 0 bases, leaving 4 bases not matched to a gene. DNA of the CDR3: TGTGCCATCAGTGAGGCACAGGGGTTTAGCAATCAGCCCCAGCATTTT. Its translation: CAISEAQGFSNQPQHF.